Shown below are 15 T cell receptor beta chains from a single sample sequenced in a study of T cells in Graves' hyperthyroidism and ophthalmopathy. TCR beta CDR3 regions were amplified from RNA. The HTBI primer set served for first-round RT-PCR of the TCR CDR3. TCRdb processed the multiplex PCR reads anew with MiXCR; each CDR3 protein has one entry. The sample carries some 350,000 distinct CDR3 sequences, roughly 13% recorded once. Source material: blood. These receptors were collected from a woman aged 40 to 55 with Graves' ophthalmopathy.

About this clonotype: With a much larger clone just one base away, this may be a read error. V usage is TRBV2 and J usage is TRBJ2-2; D is unresolved. The CDR3 is 12 residues long. V dropped 8 bases and J dropped 6 bases, with 10 bases sitting between them. Germline V gene data show CDR1 as SNHLY and CDR2 as FYNNEI. The CDR3 spells CASERVAGELFF. The CDR3 nucleotides read TGTGCCAGCGAACGGGTGGCCGGGGAGCTGTTTTTT.

This clonotype was counted ten times or more. This chain uses TRBV20-1 with TRBJ1-2; D gene ambiguous. The CDR3 totals 12 residues. CDR1 and CDR2 (germline): DFQATT, SNEGSKA (reference sequence). The V and J ends lost 5 bases and 7 bases respectively, with 14 bases between them. CDR3 region: CSAFDNLIGYTF. The CDR3 DNA follows: TGCAGTGCTTTCGACAACTTGATTGGCTACACCTTC.

This clonotype was recorded many times. This chain links TRBV2 with TRBJ2-5; D possibly corresponds to TRBD1 (5 bases). Per germline, CDR1 SNHLY and CDR2 FYNNEI. Trimming took off 5 bases at V and 2 bases at J, with 9 bases between the two ends. CDR3 length: 13 residues. CDR3 sequence reads: CASSPDRQETQYF. The CDR3 nucleotides read TGTGCCAGCAGTCCCGACAGACAAGAGACCCAGTACTTC. The variable domain in full, with the rest retrieved from reference TRBV2 and TRBJ2-5, is EPEVTQTPSHQVTQMGQEVILRCVPISNHLYFYWYRQILGQKVEFLVSFYNNEISEKSEIFDDQFSVERPDGSNFTLKIRSTKLEDSAMYFCASSPDRQETQYFGPGTRLLVL.

At least ten counts were recorded for this clonotype. This chain links TRBV6-1 with TRBJ1-1; D gene ambiguous. Germline CDR1 reads MNHNS; CDR2 reads SASEGT. CDR3 length equals 14 residues. The ends were cut back, 2 bases at V and 4 bases at J, with 11 bases in the middle. As DNA, the CDR3 is TGTGCCAGCAGTGAAAGAGGGTTTGGCACTGAAGCTTTCTTT. As protein: CASSERGFGTEAFF.

This clonotype came up many times. The rearrangement joins TRBV7-9 to TRBJ2-5; 11 bases align to TRBD1. J lost 2 bases, V lost 5 bases, and 7 bases had no gene match. The CDR3 is made up of 16 amino acids. CDR1 and CDR2 (germline): SEHNR, FQNEAQ (reference sequence). The DNA for the CDR3 is TGTGCCAGCAGCCCTGGACAGGGGGCGATTCAAGAGACCCAGTACTTC. Encoded protein: CASSPGQGAIQETQYF.

This clonotype has ten or more counts. The chain joins TRBV6-1 to TRBJ1-3; D is undetermined. Trimming pared 4 bases from V and 4 bases from J, leaving 8 bases between. CDR1 and CDR2 (germline): MNHNS, SASEGT. The CDR3 length is 13 residues. The CDR3 DNA sequence: TGTGCCAGCAGTGCCGACGGGGGAAACACCATATATTTT. Amino acid sequence: CASSADGGNTIYF.

This clonotype showed up many times. V is TRBV2 and J is TRBJ1-1, with 9 bases identical to TRBD1. With V trimmed by 5 bases and J by 1 base, 5 bases remained unmatched. Germline CDR1 SNHLY, CDR2 FYNNEI. The CDR3 extends over 15 amino acids. CDR3 DNA: TGTGCCAGCAGTCTCACAGGGGGCTCGAACACTGAAGCTTTCTTT. This codes for CASSLTGGSNTEAFF.

This clonotype appeared many times. The rearrangement links TRBV6-2 or TRBV6-3 to TRBJ2-2; 10 nucleotides align to TRBD2. The CDR3 extends over 15 amino acids. Germline assignment: CDR1 MNHEY and CDR2 SVGEGT. V gave up 7 bases and J gave up 7 bases; unmatched junction bases: 9. The CDR3 loop reads CASMKAGGGIGELFF. DNA for the CDR3: TGTGCCAGCATGAAAGCGGGAGGGGGTATCGGGGAGCTGTTTTTT.

With respect to this clonotype: A single base separates this from a much larger clone, so it may be a read error. In nucleotides, the CDR3 is TGCAGTGCTAGAGATCTCGGGCAGGGGATCTACGAGCAGTTCTTC. Protein: CSARDLGQGIYEQFF. This chain joins TRBV20-1 and TRBJ2-7; TRBD1 is a possible D gene (6 bases). Near its end, the DNA agrees better with TRBJ2-1, so the J call may be wrong. The CDR3 extends over 15 amino acids. The germline V gene encodes CDR1 DFQATT and CDR2 SNEGSKA (reference sequence).

Ten or more counts support this clonotype. J is TRBJ1-5 and V is TRBV28; 9 nucleotides match TRBD1. V was pared by 6 bases and J by 7 bases, with 13 bases of the junction left unmatched. The CDR3 has 16 amino acids. Per germline, CDR1 MDHEN and CDR2 SYDVKM. CDR3 loop: CASSDNEQGARQPQHF. The DNA for the CDR3 is TGTGCCAGCAGCGACAATGAACAGGGGGCGAGGCAGCCCCAGCATTTT.

This clonotype has at least ten counts. J is TRBJ2-3 and V is TRBV27; tentatively, D is TRBD1 (5 bases). In germline, CDR1 is MNHEY, CDR2 SMNVEV (reference sequence). The ends were cut back, 1 base at V and 6 bases at J, with 8 bases in the middle. The CDR3 has 13 residues. Written as DNA, the CDR3 is TGTGCCAGCAGTTTATGGGGCCCCGATACGCAGTATTTT. Its protein is CASSLWGPDTQYF.

There are a few counts of this clonotype. The gene calls are TRBV9 and TRBJ2-6; no definite D call. Germline lookup yields CDR1 SGDLS and CDR2 YYNGEE. With 4 bases removed from V and 5 bases from J, the gap between germline ends came to 16 bases. This CDR3 region has 16 residues. The CDR3 nucleotides are TGTGCCAGCAGCCCCCAGCAAATGGTCAGGGCCAACGTCCTGACTTTC. Its protein is CASSPQQMVRANVLTF.

This clonotype turned up a few times. The rearrangement uses TRBV6-4 and TRBJ1-2; a possible D gene is TRBD1 (6 bases). Trimming took 4 bases from V and 4 from J, leaving 16 bases between them. The V gene's germline CDR1 is MRHNA and CDR2 SNTAGT. This CDR3 has 15 residues. The CDR3 bases are TGTGCCAGCAGTGGACAGGTGAAGGCCAGCTATGGCTACACCTTC. This codes for CASSGQVKASYGYTF.

The genes are TRBV19 and TRBJ2-1, with D perhaps matching TRBD1 or TRBD2 (5 bases each). The CDR3 has 12 residues. The germline CDR1 and CDR2 sequences are LNHDA and SQIVND (reference sequence). V dropped 1 base and J dropped 10 bases, with 8 bases sitting between them. CDR3 in DNA: TGTGCCAGTAGTATAGTAGGGACGGAGCAGTTCTTC. Protein sequence: CASSIVGTEQFF. Looking up the rest from reference TRBV19 and TRBJ2-1 gives the full variable domain: DGGITQSPKYLFRKEGQNVTLSCEQNLNHDAMYWYRQDPGQGLRLIYYSQIVNDFQKGDIAEGYSVSREKKESFPLTVTSAQKNPTAFYLCASSIVGTEQFFGPGTRLTVL.

This clonotype was seen only a few times. V gene TRBV24-1 combines with J gene TRBJ2-2; 7 positions match TRBD2. Losses at the gene ends were 10 bases for V and 1 base for J; bases not matched to a gene: 5. The germline gives CDR1 KGHDR, CDR2 SFDVKD. The CDR3 spans 14 residues. CDR3 residues: CATASGWNTGELFF. As DNA, the CDR3 is TGTGCCACTGCTAGCGGATGGAACACCGGGGAGCTGTTTTTT.